This T cell receptor beta chain was sequenced during a study of blood T cell repertoires in COVID-19. Study-wide background: Sites across the United States, Italy and Spain contributed samples from acute and convalescent COVID-19. In each case, the material was cDNA or gDNA derived from T cells, B-cell-depleted T cells, or PBMCs.

The germline V gene encodes CDR1 MGHRA and CDR2 YSYEKL. The CDR3 extends over 18 amino acids. The J segment lost 7 bases and the V segment lost 1 base, leaving 14 bases of the junction unmatched. Original data processing: Nucleated cell number was recorded as an estimate derived from reference gene primer amplification. Method: immunoSEQ multiplex PCR; TCRdb's copy keeps in-frame clones and lacks some. V and J calls and clone size follow that table, whereas D and trimming were derived from the DNA. The data show about 150,000 clones, around 85% seen once. V gene TRBV4-1 combines with J gene TRBJ2-2; 8 bases line up with TRBD2. The receptor's source is a woman aged 55 to 70 with acute or convalescent COVID-19. Source material: peripheral blood. DNA for the CDR3: TGCGCCAGCAGCCAAGTCCCCGGGGGGCGGGGGGTAAACGGGGAGCTGTTTTTT. It specifies CASSQVPGGRGVNGELFF.